These T cell receptor beta chains were read from a single sample in a study of CD8 T cells in ankylosing spondylitis. Using its own MiXCR run on the 5' RACE reads, TCRdb lists one record per CDR3 protein. The repertoire holds around 320,000 distinct CDR3 sequences, more than 20% seen once, with 3.5% in the top ten. The sample taken for sequencing was blood, either unsorted or a sorted T cell fraction (not recorded which). These receptor sequences come from a female donor with ankylosing spondylitis or in good health (not recorded which). The CDR3 runs from the conserved cysteine through the conserved F or W. The order of the fields is J gene, D gene, clone size, V gene, CDR3 protein, CDR3 DNA. The D gene is left open where the match is weak. Rows may omit the clone size; those that give it use once, few, many or a size class.

j_gene: TRBJ2-7; d_gene: TRBD1; abundance: many; v_gene: TRBV20-1; CDR3aa: CSAPRADRVIDEQYF; CDR3nt: TGCAGTGCTCCTAGGGCGGACAGGGTCATTGACGAGCAGTACTTC
j_gene: TRBJ1-5; d_gene: TRBD1; abundance: NA; v_gene: TRBV6-2/TRBV6-3; CDR3aa: CASSRQGAQPQHF; CDR3nt: TGTGCCAGCAGCAGACAGGGGGCTCAGCCCCAGCATTTT
j_gene: TRBJ1-4; d_gene: NA; abundance: once; v_gene: TRBV11-2; CDR3aa: CASSLVWGASNEKLFF; CDR3nt: TGTGCCAGCAGCTTAGTTTGGGGTGCTAGTAATGAAAAACTGTTTTTT
j_gene: TRBJ1-2; d_gene: TRBD1; abundance: many; v_gene: TRBV20-1; CDR3aa: CSASDRDREFYGYTF; CDR3nt: TGCAGTGCTAGTGACCGGGACAGGGAGTTCTATGGCTACACCTTC
j_gene: TRBJ1-1; d_gene: NA; abundance: NA; v_gene: TRBV7-2; CDR3aa: CASSSGRVNTEAFF; CDR3nt: TGTGCCAGCAGCTCCGGACGAGTGAACACTGAAGCTTTCTTT
j_gene: TRBJ2-5; d_gene: NA; abundance: many; v_gene: TRBV7-9; CDR3aa: CASSLEIEPRKF; CDR3nt: TGTGCCAGCAGCTTAGAAATTGAGCCCCGGAAATTC
j_gene: TRBJ1-1; d_gene: NA; abundance: NA; v_gene: TRBV7-2; CDR3aa: CASSLGRETEAFF; CDR3nt: TGTGCCAGCAGCTTAGGGAGGGAAACTGAAGCTTTCTTT
j_gene: TRBJ2-1; d_gene: TRBD2; abundance: few; v_gene: TRBV7-2; CDR3aa: CASSLAFSPAGGYNEQFF; CDR3nt: TGTGCCAGCAGCTTAGCGTTTTCGCCAGCGGGGGGCTACAATGAGCAGTTCTTC
j_gene: TRBJ2-1; d_gene: NA; abundance: NA; v_gene: TRBV6-5; CDR3aa: CASSRNDNEQFF; CDR3nt: TGTGCCAGCAGTCGTAACGACAATGAGCAGTTCTTC
j_gene: TRBJ2-3; d_gene: TRBD2; abundance: few; v_gene: TRBV12-3/TRBV12-4; CDR3aa: CASSPWGGGLTDTQYF; CDR3nt: TGTGCCAGCAGCCCTTGGGGCGGGGGGCTCACAGATACGCAGTATTTT
j_gene: TRBJ2-7; d_gene: NA; abundance: NA; v_gene: TRBV20-1; CDR3aa: CSAPKGTPYEQYF; CDR3nt: TGCAGTGCCCCCAAGGGAACCCCCTACGAGCAGTACTTC
j_gene: TRBJ2-3; d_gene: TRBD1; abundance: NA; v_gene: TRBV20-1; CDR3aa: CSASGQGFVADTQYF; CDR3nt: TGCAGTGCATCGGGACAGGGGTTTGTGGCAGATACGCAGTATTTT
j_gene: TRBJ2-6; d_gene: TRBD1; abundance: few; v_gene: TRBV10-3; CDR3aa: CAISEGTGGSGANVLTF; CDR3nt: TGTGCCATCAGTGAAGGGACAGGGGGCTCTGGGGCCAACGTCCTGACTTTC
j_gene: TRBJ2-7; d_gene: TRBD2; abundance: few; v_gene: TRBV7-2; CDR3aa: CASSQAGVYEQYF; CDR3nt: TGTGCCAGCAGCCAAGCGGGAGTCTACGAGCAGTACTTC
j_gene: TRBJ2-7; d_gene: TRBD1; abundance: NA; v_gene: TRBV6-1; CDR3aa: CASSETGDIYEQYF; CDR3nt: TGTGCCAGCAGTGAAACAGGGGACATATACGAGCAGTACTTC
j_gene: TRBJ1-3; d_gene: NA; abundance: NA; v_gene: TRBV12-3/TRBV12-4; CDR3aa: CASSFQGSGNTIYF; CDR3nt: TGTGCCAGCAGTTTTCAGGGATCAGGAAACACCATATATTTT
j_gene: TRBJ2-5; d_gene: NA; abundance: many; v_gene: TRBV6-1; CDR3aa: CATPPRIRGEETQYF; CDR3nt: TGTGCCACCCCACCTCGGATAAGGGGGGAGGAGACCCAGTACTTC
j_gene: TRBJ2-3; d_gene: TRBD2; abundance: NA; v_gene: TRBV5-1; CDR3aa: CASSLGVAGADTQYF; CDR3nt: TGCGCCAGCAGCTTGGGGGTAGCGGGAGCGGATACGCAGTATTTT
j_gene: TRBJ2-7; d_gene: NA; abundance: few; v_gene: TRBV5-1; CDR3aa: CASSLVVSSYEQYF; CDR3nt: TGCGCCAGCAGCTTGGTGGTCTCCTCCTACGAGCAGTACTTC
j_gene: TRBJ2-6; d_gene: NA; abundance: NA; v_gene: TRBV5-1; CDR3aa: CASSSLFGANVLTF; CDR3nt: TGCGCCAGCAGCTCCCTTTTTGGGGCCAACGTCCTGACTTTC
j_gene: TRBJ2-1; d_gene: NA; abundance: NA; v_gene: TRBV7-6; CDR3aa: CASSRDYASPNEQFF; CDR3nt: TGTGCCAGCAGCCGAGACTACGCTTCCCCCAATGAGCAGTTCTTC
j_gene: TRBJ2-1; d_gene: NA; abundance: few; v_gene: TRBV12-3/TRBV12-4; CDR3aa: CASSLLPAPEGAMFF; CDR3nt: TGTGCCAGCAGTTTGCTCCCGGCGCCGGAAGGGGCAATGTTCTTC
j_gene: TRBJ2-7; d_gene: NA; abundance: many; v_gene: TRBV5-1; CDR3aa: CASSLVGGLSYEQYF; CDR3nt: TGCGCCAGCAGCTTGGTGGGGGGACTTTCCTACGAGCAGTACTTC
j_gene: TRBJ1-1; d_gene: NA; abundance: many; v_gene: TRBV20-1; CDR3aa: CSGEANTEAFF; CDR3nt: TGCAGTGGTGAGGCGAACACTGAAGCTTTCTTT
j_gene: TRBJ2-1; d_gene: TRBD2; abundance: few; v_gene: TRBV12-3/TRBV12-4; CDR3aa: CASSLLAGGLFYEQFF; CDR3nt: TGTGCCAGCAGTTTACTAGCGGGAGGGTTATTCTATGAGCAGTTCTTC
j_gene: TRBJ2-1; d_gene: NA; abundance: few; v_gene: TRBV7-2; CDR3aa: CASSLPKRTNEQFF; CDR3nt: TGTGCCAGCAGCTTACCCAAGCGGACCAATGAGCAGTTCTTC
j_gene: TRBJ1-4; d_gene: NA; abundance: NA; v_gene: TRBV6-5; CDR3aa: CASSYSTGRADILFF; CDR3nt: TGTGCCAGCAGTTACTCCACGGGGAGGGCGGACATACTGTTTTTT
j_gene: TRBJ2-2; d_gene: NA; abundance: many; v_gene: TRBV5-1; CDR3aa: CASSSGTSTGELFF; CDR3nt: TGCGCCAGCAGCTCCGGGACATCCACCGGGGAGCTGTTTTTT